The clone carrying this TCR beta chain has more than one count but fewer than ten. Sorting with CD45RO/CCR7/CD25/CD127/CD95/CD27 yielded naive, central memory, regulatory and stem-like memory CD4+ cells. The source of the sample is a study of beta chain features in type 1 diabetes. The CDR3 loop spans 14 amino acids. From germline, CDR1 is SGDLS and CDR2 YYNGEE. V was pared by 1 base and J by 5 bases, with 9 bases between. Expressed TCRB transcripts were sequenced because the isolated RNA had all been reverse transcribed beforehand. TCRdb keeps only in-frame clones here, not all; method: immunoSEQ multiplex PCR. This table has 300,000 to 350,000 clones, around 7.6% appearing once.

Material for sequencing was central memory CD4+ T cells from blood. The TCR was taken from a woman between 18 and 30 years old in good health. The rearrangement links TRBV9 to TRBJ1-4, with a weak D call TRBD1 (5 bases). CDR3 sequence: CASSVSQGNEKLFF. The CDR3, as DNA: TGTGCCAGCAGCGTATCGCAGGGAAATGAAAAACTGTTTTTT.